What follows is one T cell receptor beta chain and its context. Assay used: immunoSEQ multiplex PCR; TCRdb lists only in-frame clones, some missing. In the table there are around 100,000 clones, approximately 95% of which are singletons. This entry belongs to a study of technical replicates of blood from a few donors. Trimming removed 6 bases from V and 5 bases from J, with 14 bases in between. This CDR3 region has 13 residues. Germline assignment: CDR1 SGHRS and CDR2 YFSETQ. This sequence originates from a human donor in good health. This chain connects TRBV5-1 to TRBJ2-5; D gene unclear. Sequenced sample: T cells isolated from PBMCs. The CDR3 DNA is TGCGCCAGCACCGACCTAGTGAAGGAGACCCAGTACTTC. Protein sequence: CASTDLVKETQYF.